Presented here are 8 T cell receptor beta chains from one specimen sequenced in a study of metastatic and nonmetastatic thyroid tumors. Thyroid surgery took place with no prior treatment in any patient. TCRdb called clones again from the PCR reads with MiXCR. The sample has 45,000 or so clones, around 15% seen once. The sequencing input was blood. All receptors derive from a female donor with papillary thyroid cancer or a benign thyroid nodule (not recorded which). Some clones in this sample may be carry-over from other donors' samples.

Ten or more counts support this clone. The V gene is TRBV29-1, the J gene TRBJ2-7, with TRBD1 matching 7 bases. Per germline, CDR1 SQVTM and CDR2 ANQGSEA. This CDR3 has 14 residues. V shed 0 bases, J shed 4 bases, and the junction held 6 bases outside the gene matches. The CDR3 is CSVEETGAKYEQYF. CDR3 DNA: TGCAGCGTTGAAGAAACAGGGGCGAAGTACGAGCAGTACTTC.

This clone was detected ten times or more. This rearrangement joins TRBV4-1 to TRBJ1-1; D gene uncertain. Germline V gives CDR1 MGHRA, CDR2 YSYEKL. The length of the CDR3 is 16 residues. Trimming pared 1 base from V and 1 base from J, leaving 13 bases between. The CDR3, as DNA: TGCGCCAGCAGCCAAGCCTTAGAACTTACGAACACTGAAGCTTTCTTT. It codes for CASSQALELTNTEAFF.

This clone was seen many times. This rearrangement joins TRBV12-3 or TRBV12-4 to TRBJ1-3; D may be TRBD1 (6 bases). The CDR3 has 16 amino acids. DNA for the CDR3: TGTGCAAGCGGGGGCCTTCCCGTGAGCTCTGGAAACACCATATATTTT. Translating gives CASGGLPVSSGNTIYF.

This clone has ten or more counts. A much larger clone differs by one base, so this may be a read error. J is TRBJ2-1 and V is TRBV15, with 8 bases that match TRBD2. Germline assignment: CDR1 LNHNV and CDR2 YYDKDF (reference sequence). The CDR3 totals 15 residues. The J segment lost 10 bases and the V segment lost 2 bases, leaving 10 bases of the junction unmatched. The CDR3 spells CATSRYPSGSVEQFF. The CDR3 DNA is TGTGCCACCAGCAGATATCCGAGCGGGAGTGTGGAGCAGTTCTTC.

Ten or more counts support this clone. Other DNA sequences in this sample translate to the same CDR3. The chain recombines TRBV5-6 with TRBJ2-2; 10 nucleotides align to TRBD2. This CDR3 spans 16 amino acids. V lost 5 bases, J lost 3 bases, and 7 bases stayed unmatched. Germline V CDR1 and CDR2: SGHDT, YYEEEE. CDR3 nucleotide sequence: TGTGCCAGCAGTCCCATAGCGGGAGGCCACACCGGGGAGCTGTTTTTT. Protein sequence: CASSPIAGGHTGELFF. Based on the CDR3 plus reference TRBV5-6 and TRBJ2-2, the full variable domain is DAGVTQSPTHLIKTRGQQVTLRCSPKSGHDTVSWYQQALGQGPQFIFQYYEEEERQRGNFPDRFSGHQFPNYSSELNVNALLLGDSALYLCASSPIAGGHTGELFFGEGSRLTVL.

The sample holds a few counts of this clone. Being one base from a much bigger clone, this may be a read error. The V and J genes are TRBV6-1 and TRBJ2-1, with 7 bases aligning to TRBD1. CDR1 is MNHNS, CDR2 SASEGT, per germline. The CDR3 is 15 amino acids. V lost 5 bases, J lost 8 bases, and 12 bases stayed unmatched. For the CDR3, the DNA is TGTGCCAGCAGTTCCAGGAAAGGGGGCCGTTATGAGCAGTTCTTC. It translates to CASSSRKGGRYEQFF.

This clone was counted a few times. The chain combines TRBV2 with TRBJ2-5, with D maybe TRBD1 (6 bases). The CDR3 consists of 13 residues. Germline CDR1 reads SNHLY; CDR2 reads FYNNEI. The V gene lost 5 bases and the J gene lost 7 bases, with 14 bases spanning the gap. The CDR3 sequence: CASSFDRSVTQYF. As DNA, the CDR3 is TGTGCCAGCAGTTTCGACAGGAGCGTGACCCAGTACTTC.

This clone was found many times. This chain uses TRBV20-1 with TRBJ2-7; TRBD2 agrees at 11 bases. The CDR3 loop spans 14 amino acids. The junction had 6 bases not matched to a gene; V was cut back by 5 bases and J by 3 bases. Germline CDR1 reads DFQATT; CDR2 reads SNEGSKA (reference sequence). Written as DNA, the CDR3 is TGCAGTGCTCCACTAGCGGGAGAGCACTACGAGCAGTACTTC. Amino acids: CSAPLAGEHYEQYF.